The 16 T cell receptor beta chains below were found in one sample sequenced in a study of PD-1 blockade in classical Hodgkin lymphoma. Time point defined: cycle 4 day 1 (C4D1), after more than five weeks of nivolumab. Relapse after autologous stem cell transplantation occurred in every patient, and brentuximab vedotin exposure varied. Researchers report purifying CD4+ T cells from thawed PBMCs by magnetic negative selection. This table comes from immunoSEQ multiplex PCR, and its TCRdb copy is limited to in-frame clones, with some not included. In the table there are some 19,000 clones, roughly 65% of which are singletons. The material was CD4+ T cells from blood, obtained before the fourth cycle of nivolumab. These receptors were obtained from a human donor with classical Hodgkin lymphoma.

The chain uses TRBV11-2 and TRBJ2-2, with D tentatively TRBD1 (6 bases). V lost 5 bases, J lost 5 bases, and 18 bases lay in between. CDR1 and CDR2 (germline): SGHAT, FQNNGV. The CDR3 runs to 16 residues. DNA for the CDR3: TGTGCCAGCAGCGCTACAGGGTTTGTGGGGACCGGGGAGCTGTTTTTT. It yields the protein CASSATGFVGTGELFF.

The chain links TRBV11-2 to TRBJ2-7; 7 bases align to TRBD2. The CDR3 covers 14 residues. V lost 1 base, J lost 2 bases, and 2 bases stayed unmatched. The germline V gene encodes CDR1 SGHAT and CDR2 FQNNGV. The CDR3: CASSLAGGPYEQYF. In nucleotides, the CDR3 is TGTGCCAGCAGCTTAGCGGGAGGACCCTACGAGCAGTACTTC.

Turning to this clone: Other DNA variants within this sample encode the same CDR3. The chain uses TRBV11-3 and TRBJ2-1, with D perhaps TRBD1 (6 bases). Germline V gives CDR1 SGHNT, CDR2 YENEEA. Trimming took 1 base from V and 3 from J, leaving 10 bases between them. This CDR3 contains 15 residues. CDR3 loop: CASSLAGASYNEQFF. The CDR3 nucleotides are TGTGCCAGCAGCTTAGCAGGGGCTAGCTACAATGAGCAGTTCTTC.

This rearrangement joins TRBV7-2 to TRBJ2-3, with D perhaps matching TRBD1 (6 bases). CDR1 is SGHTA, CDR2 FQGNSA, per germline. The length of the CDR3 is 14 residues. The germline V and J ends were trimmed by 1 base and 3 bases, with 8 bases remaining between them. The CDR3 nucleotides are TGTGCCAGCAGCTTAGACAGGGAAACAGATACGCAGTATTTT. This gives the protein CASSLDRETDTQYF.

This chain links TRBV6-5 with TRBJ1-6; 9 nucleotides line up with TRBD1. Germline loops: CDR1 MNHEY, CDR2 SVGAGI. V was pared by 6 bases and J by 8 bases, with 5 bases of the junction left unmatched. There are 14 residues in the CDR3. The DNA for the CDR3 is TGTGCCAGCAGACTCACAGGGGGCGATTCACCCCTCCACTTT. It translates to CASRLTGGDSPLHF.

The chain links TRBV15 to TRBJ2-2; 7 nucleotides align to TRBD2. The CDR3 length is 15 residues. V shed 1 base and J 5 bases; nucleotides not matched to a gene: 4. Germline lookup yields CDR1 LNHNV and CDR2 YYDKDF (reference sequence). CDR3 coding DNA: TGTGCCACCAGCAGAGCATGGGGAGGGACCGGGGAGCTGTTTTTT. Translating it yields CATSRAWGGTGELFF.

The CDR3: CASSRTSSGGYEQYF. The CDR3 nucleotides read TGTGCCAGCAGCCGGACTAGCTCTGGTGGCTACGAGCAGTACTTC. This chain links TRBV2 with TRBJ2-7; 8 nucleotides line up with TRBD2. The CDR3 totals 15 residues. CDR1 SNHLY and CDR2 FYNNEI come from the germline V gene. V gave up 6 bases and J gave up 3 bases; unmatched junction bases: 10.

This clone was seen a single time. The chain carries TRBV9 and TRBJ2-3; D remains unclear. This CDR3 is 13 amino acids long. The V gene lost 2 bases and the J gene lost 2 bases, with 6 bases spanning the gap. Germline assignment: CDR1 SGDLS and CDR2 YYNGEE. CDR3 protein: CASSVDPTDTQYF. DNA of the CDR3: TGTGCCAGCAGCGTGGACCCCACAGATACGCAGTATTTT.

The chain uses TRBV6-5 and TRBJ2-1; no reliable D call. The CDR3 is 14 amino acids. V dropped 6 bases and J dropped 3 bases, with 12 bases sitting between them. Looked up from germline, CDR1 is MNHEY and CDR2 is SVGAGI. In DNA, the CDR3 is TGTGCCAGCAGAGGAGCCATAGGCTACAATGAGCAGTTCTTC. The encoded protein is CASRGAIGYNEQFF.

This clone turned up a few times. The V call is TRBV5-1, the J call TRBJ1-4; the D gene is possibly TRBD1 (6 bases). Germline CDR1 reads SGHRS; CDR2 reads YFSETQ. The V end lost 3 bases, the J end lost 7 bases, and 10 bases lay between the germline ends. This CDR3 is 13 amino acids long. The CDR3 region is CASSSLGAEKLFF. CDR3 DNA sequence: TGCGCCAGCAGCTCGTTGGGGGCTGAAAAACTGTTTTTT.

This clone appeared a few times. The rearrangement links TRBV7-2 to TRBJ1-5; 8 bases agree with TRBD1. From germline, CDR1 is SGHTA and CDR2 FQGNSA. The V gene end was trimmed by 3 bases and the J gene end by 4 bases; junction bases not matched to a gene: 2. This CDR3 region has 14 residues. In DNA form, the CDR3 reads TGTGCCAGCAGCTTGGGACAGGTAAATCAGCCCCAGCATTTT. It specifies CASSLGQVNQPQHF.

This sequence joins TRBV5-4 and TRBJ1-2; 7 bases line up with TRBD1. The CDR3 spans 14 residues. Germline-derived CDR1 and CDR2 are SGHNT and YYREEE (reference sequence). Unmatched junction bases numbered 5, after V lost 2 bases and J lost 4 bases. CDR3 DNA: TGTGCCAGCAGCTTACCGGGACAGATCTATGGCTACACCTTC. It translates to CASSLPGQIYGYTF.

V gene TRBV25-1 combines with J gene TRBJ1-4; tentative D call: TRBD1 (5 bases). The CDR3 covers 15 residues. Germline CDR1 is MGHDK and CDR2 is SYGVNS. The ends were cut back, 3 bases at V and 3 bases at J, with 11 bases in the middle. The CDR3 bases are TGTGCCAGCAGTGAGGAGGGCAGGGCTAATGAAAAACTGTTTTTT. It encodes CASSEEGRANEKLFF.

The chain is built from TRBV5-6 and TRBJ2-7; maybe TRBD2 (5 bases). CDR1 is SGHDT, CDR2 YYEEEE, per germline. Trimming left V 3 bases short and J 2 bases short, with 27 bases between. CDR3 size: 19 residues. This chain's CDR3 is CASSWARAQLLDQTYEQYF. CDR3 nucleotide sequence: TGTGCCAGCAGCTGGGCCCGAGCACAGTTACTAGATCAAACCTACGAGCAGTACTTC.

The CDR3 is CASSFSTDTQYF. The CDR3 DNA sequence: TGTGCCAGCAGCTTTAGCACAGATACGCAGTATTTT. The chain employs TRBV7-2 and TRBJ2-3, with D hard to call. V lost 3 bases, J lost 0 bases, and 1 base lay in between. The CDR3 contains 12 residues. In germline, CDR1 is SGHTA, CDR2 FQGNSA.

The genes are TRBV27 and TRBJ2-1; D is possibly TRBD1 or TRBD2 (5 bases each). The germline V gene encodes CDR1 MNHEY and CDR2 SMNVEV (reference sequence). CDR3 length: 14 amino acids. The V end lost 7 bases, the J end lost 9 bases, and 19 bases lay between the germline ends. CDR3 DNA: TGTGCCAGCACACGGGACGGACGAGGTGGTGAGCAGTTCTTC. The encoded protein is CASTRDGRGGEQFF.